What follows are 2 T cell receptor beta chains derived from one specimen sequenced in a study of identical twins. TCRdb re-analysed the 5' RACE reads in MiXCR, keeping a single row per CDR3 protein. The sample includes some 730,000 distinct CDR3 sequences, about 20% seen only once; the top ten take less than 15%. A further study also used this sample, focusing on T cells expressing NK-cell markers.

Sequenced material: PBMCs. These TCRs come from a woman aged 18-35 years in good health.

In this sample, this clonotype turned up a few times. This chain joins TRBV11-3 and TRBJ1-3; weak D call: TRBD1 (5 bases). V lost 5 bases to trimming and J lost 0 bases, with 14 bases between them. Germline-derived CDR1 and CDR2 are SGHNT and YENEEA. CDR3 length: 16 residues. CDR3 residues: CASSVGGTASGNTIYF. The CDR3 nucleotides are TGTGCCAGCAGCGTAGGAGGGACGGCCTCTGGAAACACCATATATTTT.

This clonotype appeared a few times. The chain links TRBV12-3 or TRBV12-4 to TRBJ1-2, with 9 bases aligning to TRBD1. The CDR3 sequence is 15 residues long. The J segment lost 6 bases and the V segment lost 5 bases, leaving 10 bases of the junction unmatched. Written as DNA, the CDR3 is TGTGCCAGCAGTGCGCGACAGGGGGGTAGGGATGGCTACACCTTC. Its translation: CASSARQGGRDGYTF.